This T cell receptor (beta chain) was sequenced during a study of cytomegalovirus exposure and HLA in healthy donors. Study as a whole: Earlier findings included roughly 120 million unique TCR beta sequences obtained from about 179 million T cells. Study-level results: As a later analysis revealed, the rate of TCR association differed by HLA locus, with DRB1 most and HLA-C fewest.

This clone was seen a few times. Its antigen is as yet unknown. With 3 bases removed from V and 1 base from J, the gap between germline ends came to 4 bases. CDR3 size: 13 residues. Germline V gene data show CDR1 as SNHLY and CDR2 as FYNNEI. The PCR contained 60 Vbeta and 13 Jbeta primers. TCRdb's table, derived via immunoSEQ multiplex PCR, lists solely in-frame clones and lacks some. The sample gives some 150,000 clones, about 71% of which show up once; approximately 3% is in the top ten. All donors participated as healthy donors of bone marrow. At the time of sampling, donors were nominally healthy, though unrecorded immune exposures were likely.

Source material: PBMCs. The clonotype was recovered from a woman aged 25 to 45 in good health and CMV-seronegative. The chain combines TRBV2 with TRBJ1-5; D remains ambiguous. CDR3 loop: CASSEESNQPQHF. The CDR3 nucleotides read TGTGCCAGCAGTGAGGAGAGCAATCAGCCCCAGCATTTT.